This T cell receptor (beta chain) comes out of a study of cytomegalovirus exposure and HLA in healthy donors. At the level of the study: A preliminary data release comprised roughly 80 million unique TCRs obtained from HLA-typed donors.

Study-wide results and caveats: Three chains tied to CMV proved CMV antigen-specific in vitro.

The CDR3 is 16 amino acids. V shed 2 bases, J shed 0 bases, and the junction held 4 bases outside the gene matches. Germline CDR1 is SNHLY and CDR2 is FYNNEI. A multiplex PCR was run with 60 Vbeta primers and 13 Jbeta primers. Clones were read by immunoSEQ multiplex PCR, and TCRdb kept only the in-frame ones, dropping some. The table has some 180,000 clones, about four fifths seen once. Remarks on this clone: Its specificity is not known.

The V gene is TRBV2, the J gene TRBJ2-1; 7 bases line up with TRBD1. This sequence originates from a female donor in good health and CMV-seronegative. Sequenced: PBMCs. The CDR3 DNA follows: TGTGCCAGCAGTGAAAGGGGGCTAAGCTCCTACAATGAGCAGTTCTTC. It yields the protein CASSERGLSSYNEQFF.